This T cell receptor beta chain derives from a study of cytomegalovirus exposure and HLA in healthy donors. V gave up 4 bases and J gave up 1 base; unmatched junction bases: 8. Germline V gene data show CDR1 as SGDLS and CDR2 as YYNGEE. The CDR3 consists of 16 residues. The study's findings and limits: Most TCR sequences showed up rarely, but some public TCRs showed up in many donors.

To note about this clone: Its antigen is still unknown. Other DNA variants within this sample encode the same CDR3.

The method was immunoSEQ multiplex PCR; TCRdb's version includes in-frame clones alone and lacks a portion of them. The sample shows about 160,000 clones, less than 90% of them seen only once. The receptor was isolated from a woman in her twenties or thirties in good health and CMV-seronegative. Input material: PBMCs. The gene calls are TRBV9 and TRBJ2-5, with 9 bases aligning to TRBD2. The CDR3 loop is CASSPSAGGPQETQYF. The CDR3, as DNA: TGTGCCAGCAGCCCCTCGGCGGGGGGGCCCCAAGAGACCCAGTACTTC. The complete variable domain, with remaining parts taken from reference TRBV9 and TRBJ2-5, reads DSGVTQTPKHLITATGQRVTLRCSPRSGDLSVYWYQQSLDQGLQFLIQYYNGEERAKGNILERFSAQQFPDLHSELNLSSLELGDSALYFCASSPSAGGPQETQYFGPGTRLLVL.